This T cell receptor beta chain was found in a study of cytomegalovirus exposure and HLA in healthy donors. Study results and limitations: Specificity for CMV antigens was confirmed in vitro for a few of the CMV-associated chains.

With V trimmed by 0 bases and J by 5 bases, 19 bases remained unmatched. Germline V gives CDR1 MGHRA, CDR2 YSYEKL. The CDR3 length is 20 residues. On this clone: Its antigen is currently unknown.

The study ran its PCR with 60 Vbeta and 13 Jbeta primers. Clones were sequenced by immunoSEQ multiplex PCR, and TCRdb holds only the in-frame ones, with some missing. The sample yields about 160,000 clones, over 65% seen once. The specimen was PBMCs. The J gene is TRBJ2-5, the V gene TRBV4-1; TRBD2 aligns across 9 bases. The TCR comes from a middle-aged woman in good health and CMV-seronegative. The DNA for the CDR3 is TGCGCCAGCAGCCAAGATAGTGGAGCGGGGGGCCCTCCCTTGGAGGAGACCCAGTACTTC. Translating it yields CASSQDSGAGGPPLEETQYF.